The sequence of this T cell receptor beta chain was determined in a study of blood T cell repertoires in COVID-19. On the study more broadly: COVID-19 samples from acute and convalescent phases originated in the United States, Italy and Spain. T cells, B-cell-depleted T cells, or PBMCs provided the cDNA or gDNA that served as material.

V lost 5 bases, J lost 2 bases, and 2 bases stayed unmatched. The germline V gene encodes CDR1 SEHNR and CDR2 FQNEAQ (reference sequence). The CDR3 consists of 15 residues. In the original workflow: Reference gene primers were amplified, and this amplification served to estimate nucleated cell counts. Method: immunoSEQ multiplex PCR; TCRdb's copy keeps in-frame clones and lacks some. Clonal size and the V and J genes are those of that table, whereas D and trimming came from the DNA. The sample includes more than 400,000 clones, approximately 83% of them seen just once. This sequence was found in a human donor in a cohort sampled during active COVID-19. The chain joins TRBV7-9 to TRBJ2-6, with 8 bases aligning to TRBD1. Sequenced: peripheral blood. CDR3 sequence (DNA): TGTGCCAGCAGCGCGGACAGGGCTGGGGCCAACGTCCTGACTTTC. It yields the protein CASSADRAGANVLTF.